This is a list of T cell receptor beta chains from one sample in a study of shared clonotypes between healthy human individuals. Some clones are missing from TCRdb's copy, which holds only in-frame ones; the method was immunoSEQ multiplex PCR. The sample yields about 2,500,000 clones, just over 90% seen once. The specimen sequenced was naive CD4+ T cells sorted from blood. The receptors stem from a man aged 18 to 30 in good health. Both conserved end residues are part of each CDR3. The D gene is left open where the match is weak. Not all rows give a size; the values are once, few, many and, for expanded clones, a class.

d_call,v_call,clone_size,j_call,cdr3_aa,cdr3_nt
TRBD2,TRBV23-1,-,TRBJ2-5,CASSHFGLGTSGSQETQYF,TGCGCCAGCAGTCACTTCGGACTTGGGACTAGCGGGAGCCAAGAGACCCAGTACTTC
TRBD1,TRBV6-6,-,TRBJ1-1,CASSRDRGPTEAFF,TGTGCCAGCAGTAGGGACAGGGGGCCGACTGAAGCTTTCTTT
-,TRBV7-3,-,TRBJ2-2,CASRSGPATGELFF,TGTGCCAGCAGGTCGGGGCCGGCCACCGGGGAGCTGTTTTTT
TRBD2,TRBV27,-,TRBJ2-1,CASSLAGGRNNEQFF,TGTGCCAGCAGTTTAGCGGGGGGCAGGAACAATGAGCAGTTCTTC
TRBD2,TRBV4-3,-,TRBJ2-5,CASSQEGGSGSSGTQYF,TGCGCCAGCAGCCAAGAGGGGGGGAGCGGGAGTAGCGGGACCCAGTACTTC
TRBD2,TRBV14,-,TRBJ2-2,CASSLRTSGNTGELFF,TGTGCCAGCAGCCTCCGGACTAGCGGTAACACCGGGGAGCTGTTTTTT
-,TRBV7-9,-,TRBJ1-1,CASSQAPENTEAFF,TGTGCCAGCAGCCAAGCCCCGGAAAACACTGAAGCTTTCTTT
-,TRBV4-1,once,TRBJ2-7,CASSQVPGSNYEQYF,TGCGCCAGCAGCCAAGTCCCGGGATCTAACTACGAGCAGTACTTC
-,TRBV29-1,-,TRBJ1-1,CSVVGGVSEAFF,TGCAGCGTTGTTGGAGGGGTTAGTGAAGCTTTCTTT
-,TRBV5-1,once,TRBJ2-2,CASSSHGQGGGELFF,TGCGCCAGCAGCTCGCACGGGCAGGGCGGCGGGGAGCTGTTTTTT
TRBD1,TRBV30,-,TRBJ1-1,CAWSVWPGGDTEAFF,TGTGCCTGGAGTGTTTGGCCAGGGGGGGACACTGAAGCTTTCTTT
TRBD1,TRBV7-6,-,TRBJ2-7,CASSLEGGPYEQYF,TGTGCCAGCAGCTTAGAAGGGGGCCCCTACGAGCAGTACTTC
-,TRBV15,once,TRBJ2-1,CATSRDQDNEQFF,TGTGCCACCAGCAGAGACCAAGACAATGAGCAGTTCTTC
-,TRBV19,-,TRBJ1-5,CASKPGRISNQPQHF,TGTGCCAGTAAGCCAGGGAGAATCAGCAATCAGCCCCAGCATTTT
-,TRBV7-2,-,TRBJ2-3,CASTLRSTDTQYF,TGTGCCAGCACCCTAAGAAGTACAGATACGCAGTATTTT
-,TRBV7-2,-,TRBJ1-1,CASSFKQGWNTEAFF,TGTGCCAGCAGCTTTAAACAGGGATGGAACACTGAAGCTTTCTTT
-,TRBV19,-,TRBJ1-5,CASSIGRKSNQPQHF,TGTGCCAGTAGTATAGGCAGAAAAAGCAATCAGCCCCAGCATTTT
-,TRBV19,once,TRBJ1-5,CASSTQEDSNQPQHF,TGTGCCAGTAGTACGCAAGAAGATAGCAATCAGCCCCAGCATTTT
TRBD2,TRBV30,-,TRBJ2-1,CAWSVARAGGQFF,TGTGCCTGGAGTGTAGCTCGGGCGGGGGGGCAGTTCTTC
TRBD1,TRBV5-1,-,TRBJ2-1,CASSLEGAGNNEQFF,TGCGCCAGCAGCTTGGAGGGGGCCGGAAACAATGAGCAGTTCTTC
TRBD2,TRBV7-9,-,TRBJ2-7,CASSSVLAGVREQYF,TGTGCCAGCAGCTCTGTTCTAGCGGGAGTGCGGGAGCAGTACTTC
-,TRBV4-1,-,TRBJ2-1,CASSQIRGSEQFF,TGCGCCAGCAGCCAAATTAGGGGCAGTGAGCAGTTCTTC
TRBD2,TRBV10-3,-,TRBJ2-1,CAISVALAGVGYNEQFF,TGTGCCATCAGTGTGGCACTAGCGGGGGTCGGCTACAATGAGCAGTTCTTC
-,TRBV18,-,TRBJ2-7,CASSPGGGAGEQYF,TGTGCCAGCTCACCCGGTGGGGGTGCGGGGGAGCAGTACTTC
TRBD2,TRBV30,once,TRBJ2-3,CAWSVKAGTSASTDTQYF,TGTGCCTGGAGTGTAAAGGCTGGAACTAGCGCTAGCACAGATACGCAGTATTTT
TRBD1,TRBV4-1,-,TRBJ2-1,CASSQGLTGVYNEQFF,TGCGCCAGCAGCCAAGGATTGACAGGGGTATACAATGAGCAGTTCTTC
-,TRBV5-1,-,TRBJ2-1,CASSLNGEPFSYNEQFF,TGCGCCAGCAGCTTGAATGGGGAACCCTTCTCCTACAATGAGCAGTTCTTC
TRBD2,TRBV7-2,-,TRBJ2-7,CASSPSGSSFYEQYF,TGTGCCAGCAGCCCTAGCGGGAGTAGTTTTTACGAGCAGTACTTC
-,TRBV7-2,-,TRBJ1-2,CASSLAVNGYTF,TGTGCCAGCAGCTTAGCGGTAAATGGCTACACCTTC
TRBD1,TRBV18,few,TRBJ1-1,CASSHLREGAMDTEAFF,TGTGCCAGCTCTCATCTAAGAGAGGGGGCAATGGACACTGAAGCTTTCTTT
-,TRBV7-9,-,TRBJ1-3,CASSLAQSSGNTIYF,TGTGCCAGCAGCTTAGCCCAGTCCTCTGGAAACACCATATATTTT
TRBD2,TRBV11-3,-,TRBJ2-2,CASSPQGAGPTGELFF,TGTGCCAGCAGCCCCCAGGGAGCGGGGCCCACCGGGGAGCTGTTTTTT
TRBD2,TRBV5-1,-,TRBJ2-3,CASSFSGGADTQYF,TGCGCCAGCAGCTTTAGCGGGGGGGCGGATACGCAGTATTTT